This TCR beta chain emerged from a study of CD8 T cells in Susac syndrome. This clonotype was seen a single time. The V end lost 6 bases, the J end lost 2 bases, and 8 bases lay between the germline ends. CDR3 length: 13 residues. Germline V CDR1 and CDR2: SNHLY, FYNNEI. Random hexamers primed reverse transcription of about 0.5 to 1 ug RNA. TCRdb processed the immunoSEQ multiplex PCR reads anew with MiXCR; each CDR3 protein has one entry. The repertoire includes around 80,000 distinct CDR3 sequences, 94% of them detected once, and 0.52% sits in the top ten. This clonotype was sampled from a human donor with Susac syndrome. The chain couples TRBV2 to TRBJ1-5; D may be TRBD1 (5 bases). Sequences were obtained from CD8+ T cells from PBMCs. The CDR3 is CASRGLGNQPQHF. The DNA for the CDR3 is TGTGCCAGCAGGGGGCTCGGCAATCAGCCCCAGCATTTT.